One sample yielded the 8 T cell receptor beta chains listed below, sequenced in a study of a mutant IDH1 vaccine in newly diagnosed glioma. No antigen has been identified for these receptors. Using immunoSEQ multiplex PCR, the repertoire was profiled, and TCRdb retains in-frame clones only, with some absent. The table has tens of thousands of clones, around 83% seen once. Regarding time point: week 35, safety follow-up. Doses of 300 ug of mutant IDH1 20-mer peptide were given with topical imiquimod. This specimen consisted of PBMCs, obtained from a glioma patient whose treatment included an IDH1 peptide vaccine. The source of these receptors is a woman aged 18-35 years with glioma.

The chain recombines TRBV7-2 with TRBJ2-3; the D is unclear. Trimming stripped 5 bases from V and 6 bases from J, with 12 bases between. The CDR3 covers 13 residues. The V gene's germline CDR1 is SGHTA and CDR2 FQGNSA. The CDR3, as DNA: TGTGCCAGCAGCGTTCAACTTGGGGATACGCAGTATTTT. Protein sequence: CASSVQLGDTQYF.

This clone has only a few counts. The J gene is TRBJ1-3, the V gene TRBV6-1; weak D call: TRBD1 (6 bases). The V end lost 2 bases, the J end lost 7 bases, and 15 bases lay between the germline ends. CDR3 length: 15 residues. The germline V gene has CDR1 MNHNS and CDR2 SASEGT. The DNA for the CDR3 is TGTGCCAGCAGTGAATCTGGACGAGGGGGGAACACCATATATTTT. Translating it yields CASSESGRGGNTIYF.

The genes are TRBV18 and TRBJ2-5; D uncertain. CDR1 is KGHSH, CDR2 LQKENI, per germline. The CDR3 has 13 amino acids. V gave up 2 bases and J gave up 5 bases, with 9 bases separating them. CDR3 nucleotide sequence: TGTGCCAGCTCACCATCGATAAGGGAGACCCAGTACTTC. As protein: CASSPSIRETQYF.

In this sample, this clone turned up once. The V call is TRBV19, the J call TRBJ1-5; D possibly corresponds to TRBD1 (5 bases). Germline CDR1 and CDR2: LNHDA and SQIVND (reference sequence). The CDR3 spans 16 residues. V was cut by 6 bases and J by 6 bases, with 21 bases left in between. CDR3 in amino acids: CASRVPADPRGQPQHF. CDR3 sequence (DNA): TGTGCCAGTAGGGTCCCCGCGGACCCGAGGGGTCAGCCCCAGCATTTT.

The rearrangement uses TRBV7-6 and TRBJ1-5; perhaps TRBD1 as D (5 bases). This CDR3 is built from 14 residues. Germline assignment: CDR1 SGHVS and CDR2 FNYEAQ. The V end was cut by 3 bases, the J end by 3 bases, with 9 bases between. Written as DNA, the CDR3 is TGTGCCAGCAGCTTGGGGGGTTACAATCAGCCCCAGCATTTT. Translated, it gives CASSLGGYNQPQHF. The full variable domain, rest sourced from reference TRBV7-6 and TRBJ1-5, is GAGVSQSPRYKVTKRGQDVALRCDPISGHVSLYWYRQALGQGPEFLTYFNYEAQQDKSGLPNDRFSAERPEGSISTLTIQRTEQRDSAMYRCASSLGGYNQPQHFGDGTRLSIL.

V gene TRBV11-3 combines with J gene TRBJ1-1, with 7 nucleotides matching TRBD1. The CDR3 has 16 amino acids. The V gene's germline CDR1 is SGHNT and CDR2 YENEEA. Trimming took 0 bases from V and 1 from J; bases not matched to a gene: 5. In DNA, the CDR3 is TGTGCCAGCAGCTTAGATAGTTGGACAGGGAACACTGAAGCTTTCTTT. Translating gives CASSLDSWTGNTEAFF. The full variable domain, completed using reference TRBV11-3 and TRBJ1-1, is EAGVVQSPRYKIIEKKQPVAFWCNPISGHNTLYWYLQNLGQGPELLIRYENEEAVDDSQLPKDRFSAERLKGVDSTLKIQPAELGDSAVYLCASSLDSWTGNTEAFFGQGTRLTVV.

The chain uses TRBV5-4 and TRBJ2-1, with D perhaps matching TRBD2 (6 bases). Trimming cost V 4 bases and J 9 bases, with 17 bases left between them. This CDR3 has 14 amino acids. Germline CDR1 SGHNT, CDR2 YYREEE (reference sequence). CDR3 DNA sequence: TGTGCCAGCAGCGCCAAGACTAGGACGAGTGAGCAGTTCTTC. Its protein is CASSAKTRTSEQFF.

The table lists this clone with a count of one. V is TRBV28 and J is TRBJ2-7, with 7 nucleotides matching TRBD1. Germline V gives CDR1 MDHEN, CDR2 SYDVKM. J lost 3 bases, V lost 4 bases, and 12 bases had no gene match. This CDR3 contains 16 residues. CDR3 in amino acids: CASSSSRDSRGYEQYF. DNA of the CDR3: TGTGCCAGCAGTTCGTCACGGGACAGTCGGGGCTACGAGCAGTACTTC.